These T cell receptor beta chains were read from a single sample in a study of shared clonotypes between healthy human individuals. Some clones are missing from TCRdb's copy, which holds only in-frame ones; the method was immunoSEQ multiplex PCR. The profile shows about 520,000 clones, more than 95% of them singletons. Sequences were obtained from naive CD4+ T cells sorted from blood. The receptors come from a woman aged 25 to 45 in good health. The CDR3 runs from the conserved cysteine through the conserved F or W. The D gene is left open where the match is weak. Size values are once, few and many counts, or a class for expanded clones, and some rows have none.

cdr3_nt cdr3_aa d_call clone_size cdr3_length j_call v_call
TGTGCCAGTAGGGACAGGGGATCAGCTTTCTTT CASRDRGSAFF TRBD1 . 11 TRBJ1-1 TRBV19
TGTGCCAGCATGGGCTGGACTAGCGGGGCATACGAGCAGTACTTC CASMGWTSGAYEQYF TRBD2 . 15 TRBJ2-7 TRBV28
TGTGCCAGCACTTCCGGACTAGCGGGAGTAAACACCGGGGAGCTGTTTTTT CASTSGLAGVNTGELFF TRBD2 once 17 TRBJ2-2 TRBV2
TGCGCCAGCAGCTTGGGTGGGGCAGCCGTCGAGCAGTACTTC CASSLGGAAVEQYF . . 14 TRBJ2-7 TRBV5-1
TGTGCCAGCAGCTTGACAGGGAGGGCTCAGCCCCAGCATTTT CASSLTGRAQPQHF . . 14 TRBJ1-5 TRBV5-8
TGTGCCAGCAGCGTGGACAGGGACTCCTATGGCTACACCTTC CASSVDRDSYGYTF TRBD1 . 14 TRBJ1-2 TRBV7-1
TGTGCCAGCAGGACAAACCAAGAGCCCCAGTACTTC CASRTNQEPQYF . . 12 TRBJ2-5 TRBV27
TGTGCCAGCAGTTACGCCCGGACAGGGACAAATAAACTGTTTTTT CASSYARTGTNKLFF TRBD1 . 15 TRBJ1-4 TRBV6-5
TGCGCCAGCAGCCAAGAAAAGATCGGGTCTTTGTTCTTC CASSQEKIGSLFF . . 13 TRBJ2-1 TRBV4-1
TGTGCCAGCAGTAAATCAGGAACTCCCCGCTATGGCTACACCTTC CASSKSGTPRYGYTF . . 15 TRBJ1-2 TRBV28
TGCGCCAGCAGCTCTGAACTCGGGAGGGATGGCTACACCTTC CASSSELGRDGYTF . . 14 TRBJ1-2 TRBV5-1
TGTGCCAGCAGTTTATTGGGGGGGGCTAACTATGGCTACACCTTC CASSLLGGANYGYTF . . 15 TRBJ1-2 TRBV28
TGTGCCAGCAGCCTTAGCGACACAGATACGCAGTATTTT CASSLSDTDTQYF . . 13 TRBJ2-3 TRBV28
TGTGCCAGCAGCCAATCGCAGGTCCCAAGCCCTGAAGCTTTCTTT CASSQSQVPSPEAFF . . 15 TRBJ1-1 TRBV16
TGTGCCAGCAGCGGCAGATTACCTAACACTGAAGCTTTCTTT CASSGRLPNTEAFF . . 14 TRBJ1-1 TRBV27
TGTGCCAGTACCAAACTCGCCTCGGGGGGGAGCTCCTACAATGAGCAGTTCTTC CASTKLASGGSSYNEQFF TRBD2 . 18 TRBJ2-1 TRBV19
TGTGCCAGTAGCAAGGGGCATGACATGAACACTGAAGCTTTCTTT CASSKGHDMNTEAFF . . 15 TRBJ1-1 TRBV19
TGTGCCAGCAGTTTAGGTCCAGGGGTCTATGGCTACACCTTC CASSLGPGVYGYTF . once 14 TRBJ1-2 TRBV28
TGCAGCGTTATAGAGGGGACCGACAATCAGCCCCAGCATTTT CSVIEGTDNQPQHF . . 14 TRBJ1-5 TRBV29-1
TGTGCCAGCAGACGGGGACAGGGGGCTTACGAGCAGTACTTC CASRRGQGAYEQYF TRBD1 . 14 TRBJ2-7 TRBV28
TGCAGTGCTGCTGGTTCACCCCTCCACTTT CSAAGSPLHF . once 10 TRBJ1-6 TRBV20-1
TGTGCCAGTAGTATACTAGGCACCCTAGAGAATCAGCCCCAGCATTTT CASSILGTLENQPQHF . once 16 TRBJ1-5 TRBV19
TGTGCCAGCAGTCTCGGGAGTAACTCCTACAATGAGCAGTTCTTC CASSLGSNSYNEQFF . . 15 TRBJ2-1 TRBV25-1
TGCAGCGTTGAAGGTGGACAGGGGGCCTACGAGCAGTACTTC CSVEGGQGAYEQYF TRBD1 . 14 TRBJ2-7 TRBV29-1
TGCGCCAGCGACAGGGGGTCCTCTGGAAACACCATATATTTT CASDRGSSGNTIYF TRBD1 . 14 TRBJ1-3 TRBV10-2
TGTGCCAGCAGCTTGTCTCGATATAATGAAAAACTGTTTTTT CASSLSRYNEKLFF . . 14 TRBJ1-4 TRBV5-4
TGTGCCAGCAGCCCCAGGACATTTACAGCCGGGGAGCTGTTTTTT CASSPRTFTAGELFF . . 15 TRBJ2-2 TRBV9
TGTGCCAGCAGTTACTCTGGCGGGAGCACCTACGAGCAGTACTTC CASSYSGGSTYEQYF TRBD2 . 15 TRBJ2-7 TRBV6-5
TGTGCCAGCCAAACCGGGACAGACAGATACAATGAGCAGTTCTTC CASQTGTDRYNEQFF TRBD1 once 15 TRBJ2-1 TRBV18
TGTGCGGCGGGGATTGGGGGCGGCTACACCTTC CAAGIGGGYTF . . 11 TRBJ1-2 TRBV18
TGTGCCAGCAGCTTACCGGGACAGGTGGACTATGGCTACACCTTC CASSLPGQVDYGYTF TRBD1 once 15 TRBJ1-2 TRBV5-4
TGCGCCAGCAGCCCCCTATCTAGCTCCTACGAGCAGTACTTC CASSPLSSSYEQYF . . 14 TRBJ2-7 TRBV5-1
TGTGCCAGCAGCCAAGAGGCGGACGCCAGCTCCTACGAGCAGTACTTC CASSQEADASSYEQYF . . 16 TRBJ2-7 TRBV4-2
TGCGCCAGCAGCTCGACGGGCCTAGCGGGAGCAAACAATGAGCAGTTCTTC CASSSTGLAGANNEQFF TRBD2 . 17 TRBJ2-1 TRBV5-1
TGTGCCAGCAGCTCTGACAGGGGGATTTCCTTT CASSSDRGISF TRBD1 . 11 TRBJ1-1 TRBV11-2
TGTGCCAGTAGTATAGATACCGGGATGGCGGGGGAGCAGTACTTC CASSIDTGMAGEQYF . . 15 TRBJ2-7 TRBV19
TGTGCCAGCACCCTGAACACTGAAGCTTTCTTT CASTLNTEAFF . . 11 TRBJ1-1 TRBV28
TGTGCCAGCTCACCACAAGGGCTTAGCACAGATACGCAGTATTTT CASSPQGLSTDTQYF . . 15 TRBJ2-3 TRBV18
TGTGCCAGCAGCAGACAGGGGGCTAAGCCCCAGCATTTT CASSRQGAKPQHF TRBD1 . 13 TRBJ1-5 TRBV6-8
TGTGCCAGCTTGAGATATGGCCCAGATACGCAGTATTTT CASLRYGPDTQYF . . 13 TRBJ2-3 TRBV2
TGTGCCAGCAGTAACCGACTAGCGGGAGAAGGCGAGCAGTACTTC CASSNRLAGEGEQYF TRBD2 . 15 TRBJ2-7 TRBV2
TGTGCCAGCCACAGGAACACTGAAGCTTTCTTT CASHRNTEAFF . . 11 TRBJ1-1 TRBV6-6
TGTGCCAGCAGCTCCCAGATTAAAGATACGCAGTATTTT CASSSQIKDTQYF . . 13 TRBJ2-3 TRBV11-2
TGCGCCAGCAGCCAAGAGACGGGGGCCAATGAGCAGTTCTTC CASSQETGANEQFF . . 14 TRBJ2-1 TRBV4-1
TGCGCCAGCAGCTTGGCCCTCAGGGGGAAAGAGACCCAGTACTTC CASSLALRGKETQYF TRBD1 . 15 TRBJ2-5 TRBV5-1
TGTGCCAGCAGCGTCCCGGGACCCAAGACCGGGAACACTGAAGCTTTCTTT CASSVPGPKTGNTEAFF . . 17 TRBJ1-1 TRBV5-6
TGTGCCAGCAGTTTGAGTTCCGTCTACGAGCAGTACTTC CASSLSSVYEQYF . . 13 TRBJ2-7 TRBV27
TGTGCCAGCAGTCAACCACTAGCGGGGTCCGAGCAGTACTTC CASSQPLAGSEQYF TRBD2 . 14 TRBJ2-7 TRBV27
TGTGCCAGCAGTTTAGATGGGACGGTAGCTAACTATGGCTACACCTTC CASSLDGTVANYGYTF . . 16 TRBJ1-2 TRBV28
TGTGCCTGGAGTGTGAATGCGGTAGGAGTCTATAATTCACCCCTCCACTTT CAWSVNAVGVYNSPLHF . . 17 TRBJ1-6 TRBV30